This T cell receptor (beta chain) was sequenced for a study of cytomegalovirus exposure and HLA in healthy donors. Background on the study: The study placed about four fifths of its 398 genotyped donors in the Caucasian-associated ancestry cluster. General study points: Later analysis demonstrated an association between a missense DCLRE1C variant and TCR beta V- and J-gene trimming.

The J segment lost 10 bases and the V segment lost 4 bases, leaving 7 bases of the junction unmatched. Germline loops: CDR1 MNHEY, CDR2 SMNVEV (reference sequence). The CDR3 length is 14 residues. 60 Vbeta and 13 Jbeta primers were used in PCR. Produced via immunoSEQ multiplex PCR; TCRdb's table is partial and in-frame only. Of 75,000 to 100,000 clones listed, about two thirds are singletons. As regards this clone: Its antigen is still unknown.

The TCR comes from a female donor in good health and CMV-seronegative. The chain is built from TRBV27 and TRBJ1-6, with 7 bases fitting TRBD1. Specimen: PBMCs. The CDR3 DNA reads TGTGCCAGCAGTTCAACAGGGGCAGGCTCACCCCTCCACTTT. Amino acid sequence: CASSSTGAGSPLHF.